This passage covers 2 T cell receptor beta chains from one sample sequenced in a study of shared clonotypes between healthy human individuals. CD8 cells classed as naive were CD45RO-negative and positively selected for CCR7, excluding terminally differentiated effector memory CD45RA+ cells. The protocol was immunoSEQ multiplex PCR, while the TCRdb copy is restricted to in-frame clones and leaves out a portion. Counted here are around 2.1 million clones, 85% to 95% occurring once; the ten biggest clones make up more than 1.5%. The sample was naive CD8+ T cells from PBMCs. The receptors derive from a man younger than 35 in good health. Some clones in this sample may be carry-over from other donors' samples.

The chain couples TRBV9 to TRBJ2-7, with D perhaps matching TRBD2 (6 bases). This CDR3 has 14 residues. The V end lost 4 bases, the J end lost 5 bases, and 16 bases lay between the germline ends. Germline V gives CDR1 SGDLS, CDR2 YYNGEE. CDR3 DNA sequence: TGTGCCAGCAGCCTCGGGGCTAGCGTAGACGAGCAGTACTTC. This encodes CASSLGASVDEQYF.

The chain links TRBV7-9 to TRBJ2-2; D ambiguous. With 3 bases removed from V and 2 bases from J, the gap between germline ends came to 7 bases. The germline gives CDR1 SEHNR, CDR2 FQNEAQ (reference sequence). The CDR3 spans 14 residues. CDR3 amino acids: CASSFYPNTGELFF. CDR3 nucleotides: TGTGCCAGCAGCTTCTACCCCAACACCGGGGAGCTGTTTTTT.